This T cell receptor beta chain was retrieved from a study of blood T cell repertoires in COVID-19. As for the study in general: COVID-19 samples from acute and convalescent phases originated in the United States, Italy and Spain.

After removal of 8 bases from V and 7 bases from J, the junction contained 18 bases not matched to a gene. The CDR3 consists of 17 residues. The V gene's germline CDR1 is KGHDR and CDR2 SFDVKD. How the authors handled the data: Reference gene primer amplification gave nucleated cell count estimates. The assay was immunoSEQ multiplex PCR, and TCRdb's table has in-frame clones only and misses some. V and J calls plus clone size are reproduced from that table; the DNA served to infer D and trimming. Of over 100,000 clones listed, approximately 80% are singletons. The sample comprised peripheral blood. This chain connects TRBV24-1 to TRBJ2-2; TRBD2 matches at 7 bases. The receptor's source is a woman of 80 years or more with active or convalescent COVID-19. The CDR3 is CATTRSGEGPGGGELFF. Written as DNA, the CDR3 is TGTGCCACCACCCGATCGGGGGAGGGCCCTGGTGGCGGGGAGCTGTTTTTT.